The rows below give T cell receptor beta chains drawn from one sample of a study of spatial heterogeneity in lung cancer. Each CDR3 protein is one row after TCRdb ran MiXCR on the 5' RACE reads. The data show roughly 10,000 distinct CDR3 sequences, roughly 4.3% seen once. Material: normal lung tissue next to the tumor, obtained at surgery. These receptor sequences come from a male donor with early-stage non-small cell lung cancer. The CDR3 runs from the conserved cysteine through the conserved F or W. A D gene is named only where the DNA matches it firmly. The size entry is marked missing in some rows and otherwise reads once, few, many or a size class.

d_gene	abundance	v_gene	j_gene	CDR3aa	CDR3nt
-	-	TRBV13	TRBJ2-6	CASRGQGANVLTF	TGTGCCAGCAGGGGGCAAGGGGCCAACGTCCTGACTTTC
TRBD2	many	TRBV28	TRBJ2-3	CASRPLPGGGAVDTQYF	TGTGCCAGCAGACCCCTCCCAGGCGGGGGGGCAGTGGATACGCAGTATTTT
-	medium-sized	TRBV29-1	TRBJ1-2	CSVAVRSNYGYTF	TGCAGCGTAGCCGTGCGGTCCAACTATGGCTACACCTTC
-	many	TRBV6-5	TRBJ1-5	CASSYSGVNQPQHF	TGTGCCAGCAGTTACTCGGGGGTCAATCAGCCCCAGCATTTT
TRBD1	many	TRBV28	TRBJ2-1	CASSRRPGQTYNEQFF	TGTGCCAGCAGCCGACGTCCGGGACAGACTTACAATGAGCAGTTCTTC
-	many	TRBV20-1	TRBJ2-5	CSARDLAQAQETQYF	TGCAGTGCTAGAGATCTCGCCCAGGCCCAAGAGACCCAGTACTTC
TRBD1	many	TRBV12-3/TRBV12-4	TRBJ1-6	CASSLAGQGGSALHF	TGTGCCAGCAGTTTAGCGGGACAGGGGGGTTCGGCCCTCCACTTT
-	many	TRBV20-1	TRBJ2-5	CSATGASQETQYF	TGCAGTGCTACAGGGGCGAGCCAAGAGACCCAGTACTTC
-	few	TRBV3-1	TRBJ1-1	CASSHYPGPKYEAFF	TGTGCCAGCAGCCACTATCCGGGACCGAAATATGAAGCTTTCTTT
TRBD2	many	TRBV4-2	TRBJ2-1	CASSLASGTTTRNEQFF	TGTGCCAGCAGCCTAGCTAGCGGGACGACCACCCGGAATGAGCAGTTCTTC